Below are 27 T cell receptor beta chains sequenced from a single sample in a study of Ad26.COV2.S vaccination and SARS-CoV-2 variants. The sample's treatment: about 20 received Ad26.COV2.S at low or high dose, single or two shots; about 5 received placebo; per-sample allocation not given. Collection of the samples took place on day 63 after the first injection of vaccine or placebo. Profiling relied on immunoSEQ multiplex PCR, and the TCRdb table lists in-frame clones only, not all of them. The repertoire holds some 520,000 clones, with around nine tenths as singletons. This specimen was peripheral blood, taken in a trial of Ad26.COV2.S vaccine versus placebo. These receptors were taken from a person aged 18-60 years who received the Ad26.COV2.S COVID-19 vaccine or a placebo.

The V gene is TRBV18, the J gene TRBJ2-1; perhaps TRBD1 as D (6 bases). The V gene's germline CDR1 is KGHSH and CDR2 LQKENI. V shed 2 bases and J shed 3 bases, with 14 bases lying between them. This CDR3 spans 16 amino acids. CDR3 protein: CASSPDRDKYYNEQFF. Here the CDR3 DNA reads TGTGCCAGCTCACCAGACCGGGACAAATACTACAATGAGCAGTTCTTC.

The rearrangement joins TRBV7-8 to TRBJ1-3; 9 positions match TRBD1. CDR1 and CDR2 from the germline V gene are SGHVS and FQNEAQ. The CDR3 covers 14 residues. The V gene end was trimmed by 3 bases and the J gene end by 4 bases; junction bases not matched to a gene: 1. The DNA for the CDR3 is TGTGCCAGCAGCTTTGGGACAGGGGGAAACACCATATATTTT. Protein: CASSFGTGGNTIYF.

The gene calls are TRBV28 and TRBJ1-2, with D possibly matching TRBD1 (6 bases). Germline V lookup: CDR1 MDHEN, CDR2 SYDVKM. Deletions cut 6 bases from V and 6 bases from J, with 14 bases between. CDR3 length: 13 amino acids. The CDR3 DNA follows: TGTGCCAGCAGCGCGGGGACACCTCATGGCTACACCTTC. Translation: CASSAGTPHGYTF.

The rearrangement uses TRBV11-3 and TRBJ1-1; tentative D call: TRBD1 (5 bases). The CDR3 consists of 13 residues. Germline V gives CDR1 SGHNT, CDR2 YENEEA. Trimming cost V 8 bases and J 6 bases, with 16 bases left between them. The CDR3 DNA is TGTGCCAGCTCCCATTCAGGGAAATCTGAAGCTTTCTTT. This codes for CASSHSGKSEAFF.

The rearrangement links TRBV5-4 to TRBJ2-7; perhaps D is TRBD1 or TRBD2 (5 bases each). The CDR3 is made up of 14 amino acids. Germline loops: CDR1 SGHNT, CDR2 YYREEE (reference sequence). Trimming removed 0 bases from V and 0 bases from J, with 7 bases in between. CDR3 in DNA: TGTGCCAGCAGCTTGGCTGGGGGCTCCTACGAGCAGTACTTC. It specifies CASSLAGGSYEQYF.

This clone showed up just a few times. The chain joins TRBV6-6 to TRBJ1-1; no firm D call. The CDR3 extends over 14 amino acids. The V gene's germline CDR1 is MNHNY and CDR2 SVGAGI (reference sequence). With 2 bases removed from V and 1 base from J, the gap between germline ends came to 8 bases. The CDR3 sequence: CASSYVLGNTEAFF. CDR3 sequence (DNA): TGTGCCAGCAGTTACGTCTTGGGGAACACTGAAGCTTTCTTT.

The chain combines TRBV24-1 with TRBJ2-7, with D possibly being TRBD1 or TRBD2 (7 bases each). Trimming took 3 bases from V and 4 from J, leaving 18 bases between them. Germline values: CDR1 KGHDR, CDR2 SFDVKD. CDR3 size: 16 residues. The CDR3 DNA reads TGTGCCACCAGTGATCCACAGGGGACTACCCTTTACGAGCAGTACTTC. Translated: CATSDPQGTTLYEQYF.

This rearrangement joins TRBV5-1 to TRBJ2-2; a possible D gene is TRBD1 (5 bases). Germline V lookup: CDR1 SGHRS, CDR2 YFSETQ. V was trimmed by 4 bases and J by 7 bases, leaving 11 bases between them. This CDR3 comprises 13 residues. This CDR3 is CASSTREGGELFF. CDR3 in DNA: TGCGCCAGCAGCACCAGGGAAGGCGGGGAGCTGTTTTTT.

This clone was counted a single time. V usage is TRBV30 and J usage is TRBJ2-3; 10 bases are shared with TRBD2. CDR3 size: 14 residues. The V segment lost 5 bases and the J segment 3 bases; nucleotides outside the gene matches: 5. The germline gives CDR1 GTSNPN, CDR2 SVGIG (reference sequence). The CDR3 region has the DNA TGTGCCTGGTCCCCAGCGGGAGGGACAGATACGCAGTATTTT. This sequence encodes CAWSPAGGTDTQYF.

The chain employs TRBV28 and TRBJ1-1; 7 bases line up with TRBD1. The CDR3 length is 13 residues. Germline V gene data show CDR1 as MDHEN and CDR2 as SYDVKM. V was clipped by 3 bases and J by 5 bases; unmatched bases: 3. CDR3 residues: CASSLWGQTEAFF. As DNA, the CDR3 is TGTGCCAGCAGTTTGTGGGGACAGACTGAAGCTTTCTTT.

V and J are TRBV7-2 and TRBJ2-2; no clear D gene. V was cut by 0 bases and J by 6 bases, with 14 bases left in between. The CDR3 is 16 residues long. Per the germline V gene, CDR1 is SGHTA and CDR2 is FQGNSA. DNA of the CDR3: TGTGCCAGCAGCTTAGCGATGGGGATTTCCCCCGGGGAGCTGTTTTTT. Translated: CASSLAMGISPGELFF.

The rearrangement uses TRBV18 and TRBJ2-1; 8 positions agree with TRBD2. V lost 4 bases and J lost 7; bases outside the gene matches: 12. The CDR3 is 16 residues long. CDR1 KGHSH and CDR2 LQKENI come from the germline V gene. The CDR3: CASSLGASLAANEQFF. In nucleotides, the CDR3 is TGTGCCAGCTCACTCGGGGCCTCACTAGCGGCGAATGAGCAGTTCTTC.

This chain uses TRBV29-1 with TRBJ2-5; 13 bases map to TRBD2. Trimming took 7 bases from V and 5 from J; bases not matched to a gene: 4. In germline, CDR1 is SQVTM, CDR2 ANQGSEA. This CDR3 is built from 13 residues. The DNA for the CDR3 is TGCAGCGCCGCACTAGCGGGAGGGGAGACCCAGTACTTC. It specifies CSAALAGGETQYF.

This clone was seen a single time. The chain has TRBV28 and TRBJ1-2; 10 nucleotides line up with TRBD1. The CDR3 consists of 17 residues. After removal of 7 bases from V and 5 bases from J, the junction contained 16 bases not matched to a gene. Germline V gene data show CDR1 as MDHEN and CDR2 as SYDVKM. The CDR3 DNA follows: TGTGCCAGCACCGAGTCCGGGACAGGGGCCCGGCGGTATGGCTACACCTTC. It is translated as CASTESGTGARRYGYTF.

The genes are TRBV11-2 and TRBJ2-3; D is perhaps TRBD2 (6 bases). Trimming removed 1 base from V and 3 bases from J, with 11 bases in between. Germline loops: CDR1 SGHAT, CDR2 FQNNGV. This CDR3 spans 15 amino acids. The CDR3 DNA reads as TGTGCCAGCAGCTTAGCCGGGAGTGGGACAGATACGCAGTATTTT. Translated: CASSLAGSGTDTQYF.

This chain links TRBV5-4 with TRBJ1-1; unclear D gene. Germline CDR1 reads SGHNT; CDR2 reads YYREEE (reference sequence). Trimming pared 3 bases from V and 5 bases from J, leaving 11 bases between. The CDR3 has 13 residues. The CDR3 nucleotides read TGTGCCAGCAGCTACGATGGTAGGACTGAAGCTTTCTTT. Its translation: CASSYDGRTEAFF. Combining the CDR3 with reference TRBV5-4 and TRBJ1-1 gives the whole variable domain ETGVTQSPTHLIKTRGQQVTLRCSSQSGHNTVSWYQQALGQGPQFIFQYYREEENGRGNFPPRFSGLQFPNYSSELNVNALELDDSALYLCASSYDGRTEAFFGQGTRLTVV.

The gene calls are TRBV14 and TRBJ2-5; no definite D call. V lost 4 bases to trimming and J lost 1 base, with 13 bases between them. This CDR3 is 15 amino acids long. Germline loops: CDR1 SGHDN, CDR2 FVKESK. This chain's CDR3 is CASSPNNIRQETQYF. CDR3 sequence (DNA): TGTGCCAGCAGCCCGAACAATATCCGCCAAGAGACCCAGTACTTC.

The rearrangement links TRBV21-1 to TRBJ2-1; the table's D call TRBD2 went unverified against the DNA. TRBV21-1 is flagged as a pseudogene. The CDR3 is 22 amino acids. The CDR3 region has the DNA TGTGCCAGCAGGGGTCCGGGACTAGCGGGAGATAGATCTGGGATTTCCTACAATGAGCAGTTCTTC. It yields the protein CASRGPGLAGDRSGISYNEQFF.

The chain links TRBV5-6 to TRBJ2-1; 13 nucleotides align to TRBD2. The CDR3 has 17 amino acids. Trimming cost V 6 bases and J 1 base; bases outside gene matches: 7. From germline, CDR1 is SGHDT and CDR2 YYEEEE. As DNA, the CDR3 is TGTGCCAGCACAGGAACTAGCGGGAGGGCGTCCTACAATGAGCAGTTCTTC. The encoded protein is CASTGTSGRASYNEQFF.

This clone came up once. The V call is TRBV12-3 or TRBV12-4, the J call TRBJ2-1; 8 bases map to TRBD2. The CDR3 sequence is 12 residues long. Germline trimming cut 5 bases from V and 9 bases from J; bases unmatched to any gene: 3. The CDR3 here is CASSPGGPEQFF. CDR3 bases: TGTGCCAGCAGTCCGGGGGGGCCTGAGCAGTTCTTC.

This clone was counted a single time. A read error may produce the germline difference seen at one junction end. This chain joins TRBV5-1 and TRBJ1-4; TRBD1 matches 7 bases. The CDR3 totals 13 residues. The germline V gene has CDR1 SGHRS and CDR2 YFSETQ. CDR3 DNA sequence: TGCGCCAGCAGCTTGGAGGGGGGGGGACAGCCCGAATTT. Its translation: CASSLEGGGQPEF.

The V call is TRBV5-6, the J call TRBJ1-1, with 7 bases that match TRBD1. This CDR3 region has 16 residues. With V trimmed by 3 bases and J by 0 bases, 8 bases remained unmatched. Germline assignment: CDR1 SGHDT and CDR2 YYEEEE. The CDR3 here is CASSSFGTAMNTEAFF. The CDR3 DNA is TGTGCCAGCAGCTCTTTCGGGACAGCCATGAACACTGAAGCTTTCTTT. Supplemented by reference TRBV5-6 and TRBJ1-1, the full variable domain reads DAGVTQSPTHLIKTRGQQVTLRCSPKSGHDTVSWYQQALGQGPQFIFQYYEEEERQRGNFPDRFSGHQFPNYSSELNVNALLLGDSALYLCASSSFGTAMNTEAFFGQGTRLTVV.

The V gene is TRBV24-1, the J gene TRBJ2-2; D is perhaps TRBD2 (7 bases). CDR3 length equals 16 residues. Germline CDR1 reads KGHDR; CDR2 reads SFDVKD. Trimming took 5 bases from V and 3 from J, leaving 15 bases between them. CDR3 residues: CATSASWGGHTGELFF. The CDR3 DNA sequence: TGTGCCACCAGTGCCTCTTGGGGGGGGCACACCGGGGAGCTGTTTTTT.

The chain couples TRBV7-2 to TRBJ2-7, with D hard to call. Looked up from germline, CDR1 is SGHTA and CDR2 is FQGNSA. The CDR3 sequence is 12 residues long. V lost 2 bases, J lost 2 bases, and 4 bases lay in between. Here the CDR3 reads CASSLSPYEQYF. The DNA of the CDR3 is TGTGCCAGCAGCTTATCCCCCTACGAGCAGTACTTC.

This rearrangement joins TRBV6-1 to TRBJ1-5, with D perhaps TRBD1 (5 bases). The CDR3 covers 17 residues. Germline V CDR1 and CDR2: MNHNS, SASEGT. Trimming pared 4 bases from V and 0 bases from J, leaving 16 bases between. The CDR3 DNA reads as TGTGCCAGCAGTGGGGGGGTCCGCAAAAATAGCAATCAGCCCCAGCATTTT. Protein: CASSGGVRKNSNQPQHF.

This chain links TRBV2 with TRBJ2-7; tentatively, D is TRBD2 (5 bases). CDR1 and CDR2 (germline): SNHLY, FYNNEI. The CDR3 consists of 12 residues. The ends were cut back, 6 bases at V and 0 bases at J, with 6 bases in the middle. The DNA of the CDR3 is TGTGCCAGCAGGGGAGACTCCTACGAGCAGTACTTC. It translates to CASRGDSYEQYF.

The CDR3 nucleotides read TGTGCCAGCAGCCCGAGGACTAGCGGGAACCAAGAGACCCAGTACTTC. It is translated as CASSPRTSGNQETQYF. The rearrangement uses TRBV7-2 and TRBJ2-5; TRBD2 matches at 12 bases. The V and J ends lost 5 bases and 0 bases, in that order; junction bases with no gene match: 4. Per the germline V gene, CDR1 is SGHTA and CDR2 is FQGNSA. The CDR3 runs 16 residues.